The clone carrying this TCR beta chain was seen many times. The antigen is unknown. Unique molecular identifier tags were affixed to discrete cDNA molecules. TCRdb redid the calling of the 5' RACE reads with MiXCR, one entry per CDR3 protein. The sample holds tens of thousands of distinct CDR3 sequences, 10% to 15% seen once. This specimen comes from a study of early T cells in non-severe SARS-CoV-2 infection. Study summary: Sequencing targeted bulk RNA from unsorted whole blood, leaving chains unpaired. General study results and limits: There was a bias toward anti-spike CD8 responses in VDJdb matching, which missed private and CD4 specificities.

Germline values: CDR1 MGHDK, CDR2 SYGVNS. The V end was cut by 10 bases, the J end by 0 bases, with 25 bases between. The CDR3 loop spans 19 amino acids. Material: whole blood. The sequence was obtained from an adult who was a healthcare worker with PCR-confirmed SARS-CoV-2 infection or an uninfected control (not recorded which). V usage is TRBV25-1 and J usage is TRBJ2-6; D uncertain. CDR3: CATSPGGLLLGSGANVLTF. In DNA, the CDR3 is TGTGCCACCTCCCCCGGTGGCCTCTTACTCGGCTCTGGGGCCAACGTCCTGACTTTC.